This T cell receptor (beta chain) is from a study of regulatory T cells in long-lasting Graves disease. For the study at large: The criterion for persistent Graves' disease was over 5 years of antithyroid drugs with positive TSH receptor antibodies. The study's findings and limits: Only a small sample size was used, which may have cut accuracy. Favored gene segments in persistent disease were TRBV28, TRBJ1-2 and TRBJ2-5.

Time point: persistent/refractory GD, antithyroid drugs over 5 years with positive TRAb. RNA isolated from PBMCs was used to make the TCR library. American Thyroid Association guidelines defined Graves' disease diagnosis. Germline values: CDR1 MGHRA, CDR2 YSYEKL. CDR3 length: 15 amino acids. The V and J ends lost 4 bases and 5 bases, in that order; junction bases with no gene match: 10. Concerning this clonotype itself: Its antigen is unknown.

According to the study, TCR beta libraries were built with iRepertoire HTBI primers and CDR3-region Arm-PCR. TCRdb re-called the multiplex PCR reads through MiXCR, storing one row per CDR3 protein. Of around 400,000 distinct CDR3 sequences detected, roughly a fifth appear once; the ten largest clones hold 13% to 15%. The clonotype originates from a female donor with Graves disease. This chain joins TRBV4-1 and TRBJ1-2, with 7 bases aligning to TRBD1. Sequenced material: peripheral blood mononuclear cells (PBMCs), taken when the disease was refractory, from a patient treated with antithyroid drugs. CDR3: CASSPQGGAIYGYTF. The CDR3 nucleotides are TGCGCCAGCAGCCCGCAGGGGGGAGCAATATATGGCTACACCTTC.